One and the same sample provided the 25 T cell receptor beta chains below, sequenced in a study of radiotherapy plus CTLA-4 blockade in lung cancer. Method: immunoSEQ multiplex PCR; TCRdb's copy keeps in-frame clones and lacks some. The profile shows 75,000 to 95,000 clones, around 84% of them singletons. The sequenced sample was peripheral blood, obtained from a patient treated with radiotherapy plus ipilimumab. All receptors come from a human donor with non-small cell lung cancer that progressed on radiotherapy plus ipilimumab.

The chain recombines TRBV9 with TRBJ1-5, with D possibly matching TRBD1 (5 bases). CDR3 length: 15 residues. The V gene lost 4 bases and the J gene lost 3 bases, with 14 bases spanning the gap. CDR1 and CDR2 (germline): SGDLS, YYNGEE. Here the CDR3 reads CASSREAGHNQPQHF. In DNA, the CDR3 is TGTGCCAGCAGCCGTGAGGCTGGACACAATCAGCCCCAGCATTTT.

The CDR3 loop reads CSATTGGSYEQYF. CDR3 in DNA: TGCAGCGCTACCACCGGGGGCTCCTACGAGCAGTACTTC. The J gene is TRBJ2-7, the V gene TRBV29-1; D is perhaps TRBD2 (6 bases). V was pared by 7 bases and J by 0 bases, with 13 bases between. CDR3 length equals 13 residues. In germline, CDR1 is SQVTM, CDR2 ANQGSEA.

V gene TRBV10-3 combines with J gene TRBJ2-2, with D possibly matching TRBD1 (6 bases). The CDR3 runs 16 residues. Trimming removed 3 bases at V and 4 bases at J, with 15 bases between. In germline, CDR1 is ENHRY, CDR2 SYGVKD. The CDR3 coding sequence is TGTGCCATCAGTGAACCCCTGGGGGCTAGCACCGGGGAGCTGTTTTTT. Translated, it gives CAISEPLGASTGELFF.

This clone has more than one count but fewer than ten. The genes are TRBV4-1 and TRBJ2-1, with TRBD2 as a possible D gene (6 bases). Germline V gene lookup returns CDR1 MGHRA and CDR2 YSYEKL. This CDR3 contains 14 residues. The germline V and J ends were trimmed by 0 bases and 6 bases, with 9 bases remaining between them. CDR3 region: CASSQDLGGNEQFF. The CDR3, as DNA: TGCGCCAGCAGCCAAGATTTGGGGGGCAATGAGCAGTTCTTC.

The chain recombines TRBV11-2 with TRBJ1-4, with D maybe TRBD1 (5 bases). The CDR3 runs 15 residues. Germline-derived CDR1 and CDR2 are SGHAT and FQNNGV. Trimming removed 0 bases from V and 7 bases from J, with 12 bases in between. The CDR3: CASSLDTLGTEKLFF. The CDR3 DNA reads as TGTGCCAGCAGCTTAGATACCCTCGGGACTGAAAAACTGTTTTTT. Drawing the rest from reference TRBV11-2 and TRBJ1-4, the complete variable domain is EAGVAQSPRYKIIEKRQSVAFWCNPISGHATLYWYQQILGQGPKLLIQFQNNGVVDDSQLPKDRFSAERLKGVDSTLKIQPAKLEDSAVYLCASSLDTLGTEKLFFGSGTQLSVL.

This clone has more than one count but fewer than ten. Different DNA sequences within this sample yield the same CDR3. The chain links TRBV5-1 to TRBJ2-1; 11 positions agree with TRBD2. Trimming cost V 7 bases and J 4 bases; bases outside gene matches: 7. This CDR3 has 15 residues. Per the germline V gene, CDR1 is SGHRS and CDR2 is YFSETQ. Here the CDR3 reads CASSPGTSGYNEQFF. Here the CDR3 DNA reads TGCGCCAGCTCCCCCGGGACTAGCGGATACAATGAGCAGTTCTTC.

The chain combines TRBV6-1 with TRBJ2-3; tentative D call: TRBD1 (6 bases). Trimming stripped 5 bases from V and 9 bases from J, with 15 bases between. There are 13 residues in the CDR3. In germline, CDR1 is MNHNS, CDR2 SASEGT. The CDR3, as DNA: TGTGCCAGCAGTCAATACAGGGAAGACACGCAGTATTTT. Translated: CASSQYREDTQYF.

V and J are TRBV10-3 and TRBJ2-7; 7 positions agree with TRBD2. With 6 bases clipped from V and 3 bases from J, the junction kept 8 bases outside the gene matches. CDR3 length equals 14 residues. CDR1 ENHRY and CDR2 SYGVKD come from the germline V gene. The CDR3 region has the DNA TGTGCCATCAGGGCGATAGAGCGGGGCTACGAGCAGTACTTC. This encodes CAIRAIERGYEQYF.

The chain recombines TRBV12-2 with TRBJ1-5; TRBD1, the table's D call, was not compared with the DNA. TRBV12-2 is reported as a pseudogene. The CDR3 totals 14 residues. This CDR3 is CASRRTGSRGPQHF. The CDR3 DNA is TGTGCAAGTCGCAGGACAGGTTCCCGGGGGCCCCAGCATTTT.

The V call is TRBV7-2, the J call TRBJ2-5; TRBD2 matches at 11 bases. This CDR3 contains 16 residues. Trimming removed 5 bases from V and 2 bases from J; junction bases left unmatched: 7. The germline V gene encodes CDR1 SGHTA and CDR2 FQGNSA. CDR3 nucleotides: TGTGCCAGCAGCCCCAGGGGACTAGCGGCGCAAGAGACCCAGTACTTC. This encodes CASSPRGLAAQETQYF.

The chain couples TRBV5-1 to TRBJ1-1; 9 nucleotides match TRBD1. Unmatched junction bases numbered 4, after V lost 2 bases and J lost 2 bases. Per germline, CDR1 SGHRS and CDR2 YFSETQ. CDR3 length equals 15 residues. The CDR3 here is CASSLQQGANTEAFF. As DNA, the CDR3 is TGCGCCAGCAGCTTACAACAGGGGGCCAACACTGAAGCTTTCTTT.

This chain uses TRBV5-1 with TRBJ2-7; 8 bases agree with TRBD1. This CDR3 has 15 amino acids. V lost 1 base and J lost 4; bases outside the gene matches: 7. CDR1 and CDR2 (germline): SGHRS, YFSETQ. CDR3 sequence: CASSLYPGQGYEQYF. Here the CDR3 DNA reads TGCGCCAGCAGCTTGTATCCAGGACAGGGATACGAGCAGTACTTC.

CDR3 sequence: CASWPMDEQYV. In DNA, the CDR3 is TGTGCCAGCTGGCCGATGGACGAGCAGTACGTC. The V call is TRBV18, the J call TRBJ2-7; D is unresolved. The CDR3 contains 11 residues. Germline loops: CDR1 KGHSH, CDR2 LQKENI. The germline V and J ends were trimmed by 7 bases and 5 bases, with 9 bases remaining between them.

This clone occurred once. This rearrangement joins TRBV9 to TRBJ2-3; either TRBD1 or TRBD2 may fit D (5 bases each). Trimming pared 1 base from V and 0 bases from J, leaving 12 bases between. This CDR3 has 16 amino acids. Germline V gene data show CDR1 as SGDLS and CDR2 as YYNGEE. CDR3 coding DNA: TGTGCCAGCAGCGTATTAGGGACCTTTAGCACAGATACGCAGTATTTT. It yields the protein CASSVLGTFSTDTQYF.

This chain uses TRBV9 with TRBJ1-4; TRBD1 agrees at 11 bases. The CDR3 is made up of 16 amino acids. J lost 7 bases, V lost 4 bases, and 9 bases had no gene match. The germline V gene encodes CDR1 SGDLS and CDR2 YYNGEE. CDR3 in DNA: TGTGCCAGCAGCCGGACAGGGGGCAGTTTGGGTGAAAAACTGTTTTTT. It is translated as CASSRTGGSLGEKLFF.

The chain couples TRBV5-4 to TRBJ1-1; D call uncertain. Per the germline V gene, CDR1 is SGHNT and CDR2 is YYREEE (reference sequence). The germline V and J ends were trimmed by 0 bases and 1 base, with 4 bases remaining between them. This CDR3 is 13 amino acids long. As DNA, the CDR3 is TGTGCCAGCAGCTTGGCGTGGAACACTGAAGCTTTCTTT. Encoded protein: CASSLAWNTEAFF.

The V gene is TRBV2, the J gene TRBJ2-1, with 7 nucleotides matching TRBD2. This CDR3 comprises 13 residues. CDR1 and CDR2 (germline): SNHLY, FYNNEI. The V gene end was trimmed by 8 bases and the J gene end by 7 bases; junction bases not matched to a gene: 8. CDR3 sequence (DNA): TGTGCCAGCCAAGGGAGTAGCGGGAATGAGCAGTTCTTC. Translating gives CASQGSSGNEQFF.

V gene TRBV28 combines with J gene TRBJ2-7, with D unclear. Germline V gene sequence: CDR1 MDHEN, CDR2 SYDVKM. CDR3 size: 11 residues. Deletions cut 7 bases from V and 4 bases from J, with 8 bases between. In DNA, the CDR3 is TGTGCCAGCAACCTGGGGTACGAGCAGTACTTC. Its protein product is CASNLGYEQYF.

V usage is TRBV29-1 and J usage is TRBJ2-5; D gene unclear. Germline V gene sequence: CDR1 SQVTM, CDR2 ANQGSEA. V shed 6 bases and J shed 1 base, with 12 bases lying between them. The CDR3 has 13 residues. The CDR3 DNA reads as TGCAGCGTGCCCTTGCGCGGCCAAGAGACCCAGTACTTC. Protein sequence: CSVPLRGQETQYF.

CDR3 bases: TGTGCCAGCAGCTTTCTAACCACAGGGGGCGCGAGAGGCTACACCTTC. This translates into CASSFLTTGGARGYTF. This sequence joins TRBV5-6 and TRBJ1-2, with TRBD1 identical over 9 bases. The CDR3 sequence is 16 residues long. V lost 2 bases, J lost 8 bases, and 13 bases stayed unmatched. Per germline, CDR1 SGHDT and CDR2 YYEEEE.

In DNA, the CDR3 is TGTGCCAGCAGCCTAGGACTAGCAAGCGGGGAGCTGTTTTTT. Its protein is CASSLGLASGELFF. This chain joins TRBV2 and TRBJ2-2; TRBD2 matches 8 bases. Germline CDR1 SNHLY, CDR2 FYNNEI. The CDR3 length is 14 residues. J gave up 7 bases and V 6 bases, and 7 bases lay outside the gene matches.

The chain couples TRBV29-1 to TRBJ1-2; 7 nucleotides match TRBD1. This CDR3 comprises 11 residues. The trim removed 7 bases at V and 9 bases at J, leaving 8 bases unmatched. Germline V CDR1 and CDR2: SQVTM, ANQGSEA. The CDR3 here is CSGRQGGRYTF. The CDR3 DNA is TGCAGCGGAAGACAGGGAGGACGCTACACCTTC.

V usage is TRBV2 and J usage is TRBJ2-1; no definite D call. Per germline, CDR1 SNHLY and CDR2 FYNNEI. The CDR3 loop spans 12 amino acids. V dropped 7 bases and J dropped 6 bases, with 10 bases sitting between them. CDR3 residues: CASTYHLNEQFF. CDR3 DNA: TGTGCCAGCACGTATCATCTCAATGAGCAGTTCTTC.

The gene calls are TRBV19 and TRBJ1-1; D unclear. There are 11 residues in the CDR3. V was shortened by 4 bases and J by 10 bases, with 10 bases between the two germline ends. Germline values: CDR1 LNHDA, CDR2 SQIVND (reference sequence). The DNA of the CDR3 is TGTGCCAGTAGTAGTCGGACGGCAGCTTTCTTT. Protein sequence: CASSSRTAAFF.

This chain joins TRBV29-1 and TRBJ1-5, with D hard to call. The germline V gene has CDR1 SQVTM and CDR2 ANQGSEA. V gave up 1 base and J gave up 4 bases, with 11 bases separating them. The CDR3 runs to 14 residues. This chain's CDR3 is CSVEVDPPNQPQHF. The CDR3 DNA is TGCAGCGTTGAAGTCGACCCCCCTAATCAGCCCCAGCATTTT.